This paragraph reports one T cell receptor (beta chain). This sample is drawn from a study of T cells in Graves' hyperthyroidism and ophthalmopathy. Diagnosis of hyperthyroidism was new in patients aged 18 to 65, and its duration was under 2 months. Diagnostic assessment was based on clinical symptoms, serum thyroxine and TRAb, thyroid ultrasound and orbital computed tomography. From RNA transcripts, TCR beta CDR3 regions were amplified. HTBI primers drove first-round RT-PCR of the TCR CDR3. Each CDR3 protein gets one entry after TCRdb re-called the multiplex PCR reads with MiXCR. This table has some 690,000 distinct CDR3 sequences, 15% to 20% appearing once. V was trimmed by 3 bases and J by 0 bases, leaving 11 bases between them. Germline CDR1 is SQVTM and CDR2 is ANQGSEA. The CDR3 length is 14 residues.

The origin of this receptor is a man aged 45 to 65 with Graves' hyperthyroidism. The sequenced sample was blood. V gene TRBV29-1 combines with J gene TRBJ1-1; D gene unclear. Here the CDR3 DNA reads TGCAGCGTTGATTTCGGCTACATGAACACTGAAGCTTTCTTT. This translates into CSVDFGYMNTEAFF.